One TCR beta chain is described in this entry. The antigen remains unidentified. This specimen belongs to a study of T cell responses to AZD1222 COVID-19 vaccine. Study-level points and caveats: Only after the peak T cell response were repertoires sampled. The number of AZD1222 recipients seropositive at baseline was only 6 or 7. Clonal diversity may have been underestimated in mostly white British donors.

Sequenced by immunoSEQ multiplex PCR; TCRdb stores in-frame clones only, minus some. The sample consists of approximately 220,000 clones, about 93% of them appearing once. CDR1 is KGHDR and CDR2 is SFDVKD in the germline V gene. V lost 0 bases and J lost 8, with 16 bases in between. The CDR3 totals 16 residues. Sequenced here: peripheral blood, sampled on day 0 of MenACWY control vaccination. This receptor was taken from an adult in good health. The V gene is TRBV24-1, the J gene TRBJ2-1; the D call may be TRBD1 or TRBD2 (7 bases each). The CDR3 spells CATSDLRQGGMDEQFF. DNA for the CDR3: TGTGCCACCAGTGATTTGAGACAGGGAGGGATGGATGAGCAGTTCTTC.